The 11 T cell receptor beta chains below come from one sample, sequenced in a study of control samples from healthy donors and cancer patients. The protocol was immunoSEQ multiplex PCR, while the TCRdb copy is restricted to in-frame clones and leaves out a portion. The repertoire holds about 120,000 clones, with 85% to 90% as singletons. The specimen sequenced was blood. These receptor sequences come from a man younger than 45 in good health.

This clone was seen a single time. This sample also contains other DNA sequences that code for the same CDR3. The V call is TRBV18, the J call TRBJ1-2; 8 bases agree with TRBD1. The CDR3 loop spans 14 amino acids. The trim removed 3 bases at V and 1 base at J, leaving 1 base unmatched. Germline V gene lookup returns CDR1 KGHSH and CDR2 LQKENI. CDR3 DNA sequence: TGTGCCAGCTCACCGGGACAGGATAACTATGGCTACACCTTC. It is translated as CASSPGQDNYGYTF.

The chain recombines TRBV19 with TRBJ2-3; D is perhaps TRBD2 (5 bases). The CDR3 consists of 16 residues. Looked up from germline, CDR1 is LNHDA and CDR2 is SQIVND (reference sequence). With 3 bases removed from V and 1 base from J, the gap between germline ends came to 14 bases. The CDR3 coding sequence is TGTGCCAGTAGTATTCGGAGTAGCGAGCGCACAGATACGCAGTATTTT. Its protein is CASSIRSSERTDTQYF.

The chain combines TRBV12-5 with TRBJ1-3; D unclear. V dropped 4 bases and J dropped 0 bases, with 10 bases sitting between them. This CDR3 is built from 15 residues. CDR1 and CDR2 from the germline V gene are LGHNT and FRNRAP. The CDR3 DNA is TGTGCTAGTGGTTCAGGTCGGGTCTCTGGAAACACCATATATTTT. Residues: CASGSGRVSGNTIYF. The variable domain in full, with the rest retrieved from reference TRBV12-5 and TRBJ1-3, is DARVTQTPRHKVTEMGQEVTMRCQPILGHNTVFWYRQTMMQGLELLAYFRNRAPLDDSGMPKDRFSAEMPDATLATLKIQPSEPRDSAVYFCASGSGRVSGNTIYFGEGSWLTVV.

J is TRBJ1-5 and V is TRBV30; unclear D gene. Between the trimmed V and J ends, which lost 2 bases and 0 bases, there was a span of 5 bases. The germline V gene encodes CDR1 GTSNPN and CDR2 SVGIG (reference sequence). The CDR3 contains 13 residues. The CDR3 coding sequence is TGTGCCTGGAGTCCCGATAGCAATCAGCCCCAGCATTTT. The encoded protein is CAWSPDSNQPQHF.

This clone appeared a few times. V usage is TRBV30 and J usage is TRBJ1-6; D remains ambiguous. The CDR3 spans 13 residues. Germline assignment: CDR1 GTSNPN and CDR2 SVGIG (reference sequence). V shed 7 bases and J shed 7 bases, with 14 bases lying between them. The chain's CDR3 is CASRGSGNSPLHF. In nucleotides, the CDR3 is TGTGCCTCCCGAGGGAGCGGGAATTCACCCCTCCACTTT.

The J gene is TRBJ1-1, the V gene TRBV5-1; no clear D. This CDR3 has 16 amino acids. With 0 bases removed from V and 1 base from J, the gap between germline ends came to 13 bases. CDR1 is SGHRS, CDR2 YFSETQ, per germline. CDR3 sequence reads: CASSLAALTTNTEAFF. DNA of the CDR3: TGCGCCAGCAGCTTGGCCGCCCTTACAACGAACACTGAAGCTTTCTTT. Using reference TRBV5-1 and TRBJ1-1 for the parts outside the CDR3, the full variable domain is KAGVTQTPRYLIKTRGQQVTLSCSPISGHRSVSWYQQTPGQGLQFLFEYFSETQRNKGNFPGRFSGRQFSNSRSEMNVSTLELGDSALYLCASSLAALTTNTEAFFGQGTRLTVV.

This clone appeared a single time. The chain carries TRBV5-6 and TRBJ1-2; D is undetermined. CDR1 and CDR2 from the germline V gene are SGHDT and YYEEEE. This CDR3 contains 14 residues. V lost 4 bases and J lost 2, with 12 bases in between. CDR3: CASSPESKNYGYTF. The CDR3 DNA is TGTGCCAGCAGCCCCGAAAGTAAGAACTATGGCTACACCTTC.

The chain carries TRBV5-1 and TRBJ1-4; possible D gene TRBD1, 5 bases. The CDR3 spans 14 residues. In germline, CDR1 is SGHRS, CDR2 YFSETQ. The V end lost 0 bases, the J end lost 3 bases, and 6 bases lay between the germline ends. The CDR3 nucleotides are TGCGCCAGCAGCTTGGGACAGCCTAATGAAAAACTGTTTTTT. Translating gives CASSLGQPNEKLFF.

The chain joins TRBV6-5 to TRBJ2-3, with D possibly TRBD1 on 6 matching bases. The V end lost 6 bases, the J end lost 2 bases, and 12 bases lay between the germline ends. This CDR3 is built from 14 residues. Germline V gene lookup returns CDR1 MNHEY and CDR2 SVGAGI. The DNA of the CDR3 is TGTGCCAGCAGGAGACAGGTGGACACAGATACGCAGTATTTT. Translation: CASRRQVDTDTQYF.

This chain links TRBV5-1 with TRBJ2-7; D uncertain. Per the germline V gene, CDR1 is SGHRS and CDR2 is YFSETQ. This CDR3 comprises 13 residues. V lost 4 bases and J 3 bases, leaving 11 bases between the germline ends. Here the CDR3 reads CASSGMDGYEQYF. In DNA form, the CDR3 reads TGCGCCAGCAGCGGGATGGACGGCTACGAGCAGTACTTC.

The sample holds a few counts of this clone. J is TRBJ1-3 and V is TRBV6-4; tentatively, D is TRBD1 (5 bases). Germline-derived CDR1 and CDR2 are MRHNA and SNTAGT. V lost 2 bases and J lost 4, with 9 bases in between. This CDR3 has 14 amino acids. The CDR3 spells CASSDEGNGNTIYF. CDR3 coding DNA: TGTGCCAGCAGTGACGAGGGGAACGGAAACACCATATATTTT.